The T cell receptor beta chain described here comes from a study of OX40 agonist ivuxolimab in advanced cancers. The protocol was immunoSEQ multiplex PCR, while the TCRdb copy is restricted to in-frame clones and leaves out a portion. The data show some 81,000 clones, about 86% seen once. Trimming left V 1 base short and J 6 bases short, with 19 bases between. Germline-derived CDR1 and CDR2 are SNHLY and FYNNEI. The length of the CDR3 is 17 residues. V is TRBV2 and J is TRBJ2-1; D may be TRBD2 (6 bases). This sequence originates from an adult with an advanced solid tumor such as melanoma, head and neck, liver or kidney cancer. This specimen was CD4+ or CD8+ T cells sorted from blood, taken in a trial of the OX40 agonist ivuxolimab. CDR3 nucleotides: TGTGCCAGCAGTGAAGGCGGGATCGTCTCCCTTTCCAATGAGCAGTTCTTC. Protein product: CASSEGGIVSLSNEQFF.